The 19 T cell receptor beta chains below come from one sample, sequenced in a study of T cell responses to AZD1222 COVID-19 vaccine. Generated by immunoSEQ multiplex PCR, the TCRdb table keeps only in-frame clones and is missing some. The table records about 160,000 clones, about 90% of them present only once. The sequencing here drew on peripheral blood, taken on day 0 of MenACWY control vaccination. These receptors were obtained from an adult in good health.

This chain joins TRBV5-1 and TRBJ1-5, with D unresolved. The germline V gene encodes CDR1 SGHRS and CDR2 YFSETQ. The CDR3 spans 15 residues. V gave up 3 bases and J gave up 1 base, with 11 bases separating them. CDR3 in amino acids: CASSYGDGSNQPQHF. The CDR3 DNA is TGCGCCAGCAGCTACGGAGACGGGAGCAATCAGCCCCAGCATTTT.

On this clone itself: Other DNA sequences in this specimen translate into the identical CDR3. The rearrangement links TRBV27 to TRBJ1-2; maybe TRBD1 (6 bases). V lost 4 bases to trimming and J lost 8 bases, with 11 bases between them. The germline V gene encodes CDR1 MNHEY and CDR2 SMNVEV (reference sequence). CDR3 size: 12 residues. The CDR3 spells CASSSQGRGYTF. The CDR3 DNA sequence: TGTGCCAGCAGTTCACAGGGACGCGGCTACACCTTC.

Only a few counts were recorded for this clone. V usage is TRBV19 and J usage is TRBJ1-1; 12 nucleotides agree with TRBD1. The CDR3 loop spans 17 amino acids. CDR1 is LNHDA, CDR2 SQIVND, per germline (reference sequence). J was trimmed by 5 bases and V by 7 bases; bases with no gene match: 14. The CDR3 DNA follows: TGTGCCAGTATTGCCCTGGCGGGGACAGGGGGCTATACTGAAGCTTTCTTT. This gives the protein CASIALAGTGGYTEAFF. The complete variable domain, with remaining parts taken from reference TRBV19 and TRBJ1-1, reads DGGITQSPKYLFRKEGQNVTLSCEQNLNHDAMYWYRQDPGQGLRLIYYSQIVNDFQKGDIAEGYSVSREKKESFPLTVTSAQKNPTAFYLCASIALAGTGGYTEAFFGQGTRLTVV.

The genes are TRBV5-1 and TRBJ2-1, with 12 nucleotides matching TRBD2. Germline assignment: CDR1 SGHRS and CDR2 YFSETQ. The CDR3 contains 18 residues. V trimming: 1 base; J trimming: 1 base; junction bases outside the gene matches: 6. The CDR3 DNA reads as TGCGCCAGCAGCTTGACTAGCGGGAGGACTGGGTCCTACAATGAGCAGTTCTTC. Translation gives CASSLTSGRTGSYNEQFF.

The chain couples TRBV19 to TRBJ1-2; D remains ambiguous. Germline V lookup: CDR1 LNHDA, CDR2 SQIVND (reference sequence). CDR3 length equals 12 residues. Trimming took 2 bases from V and 4 from J, leaving 5 bases between them. CDR3 sequence: CASSIQSYGYTF. For the CDR3, the DNA is TGTGCCAGTAGTATACAGAGCTATGGCTACACCTTC.

The V gene is TRBV7-9, the J gene TRBJ1-4; TRBD1 is a possible D gene (5 bases). The CDR3 is made up of 16 amino acids. V lost 5 bases to trimming and J lost 6 bases, with 19 bases between them. The germline V gene has CDR1 SEHNR and CDR2 FQNEAQ (reference sequence). In DNA, the CDR3 is TGTGCCAGCAGCCAAACCGACCGCGCGGGGGATGAAAAACTGTTTTTT. It translates to CASSQTDRAGDEKLFF.

The chain carries TRBV24-1 and TRBJ2-7; D perhaps matches TRBD2 (7 bases). The V and J ends lost 4 bases and 5 bases respectively, with 17 bases between them. CDR1 and CDR2 (germline): KGHDR, SFDVKD. The CDR3 totals 15 residues. CDR3 DNA: TGTGCCACCAGTGAGACCATTGCGGGGGCGAACGAGCAGTACTTC. Its translation: CATSETIAGANEQYF.

The chain uses TRBV11-2 and TRBJ1-4, with TRBD1 as a possible D gene (6 bases). The CDR3 is 15 residues long. Trimming pared 1 base from V and 0 bases from J, leaving 6 bases between. Germline V lookup: CDR1 SGHAT, CDR2 FQNNGV. CDR3 sequence: CASSLGTATNEKLFF. CDR3 coding DNA: TGTGCCAGCAGCTTAGGGACAGCAACTAATGAAAAACTGTTTTTT.

The V gene is TRBV4-1, the J gene TRBJ2-7; 11 nucleotides match TRBD2. Germline lookup yields CDR1 MGHRA and CDR2 YSYEKL. With 4 bases clipped from V and 2 bases from J, the junction kept 7 bases outside the gene matches. The CDR3 has 16 residues. The CDR3 DNA is TGCGCCAGCAGCCGCCTAGCGGGAGGAGAAGCCTACGAGCAGTACTTC. The encoded protein is CASSRLAGGEAYEQYF.

The chain carries TRBV27 and TRBJ1-1; unclear D gene. The CDR3 is 14 amino acids. CDR1 is MNHEY and CDR2 is SMNVEV in the germline V gene (reference sequence). Between the trimmed V and J ends, which lost 8 bases and 0 bases, there was a span of 13 bases. The CDR3 DNA is TGTGCCAGCCGACGTGGCGGGATGAACACTGAAGCTTTCTTT. Translating gives CASRRGGMNTEAFF.

The V call is TRBV18, the J call TRBJ2-1, with 7 bases matching TRBD2. Germline loops: CDR1 KGHSH, CDR2 LQKENI. J was trimmed by 3 bases and V by 6 bases; bases with no gene match: 5. The CDR3 covers 14 residues. The CDR3 sequence: CASSASGFYNEQFF. CDR3 nucleotide sequence: TGTGCCAGCTCCGCTAGCGGTTTCTACAATGAGCAGTTCTTC.

This CDR3 is CASSEGQGPETQYF. As DNA, the CDR3 is TGTGCCAGCAGTGAGGGACAGGGGCCAGAGACCCAGTACTTC. The gene calls are TRBV2 and TRBJ2-5; 10 positions agree with TRBD1. The germline V gene encodes CDR1 SNHLY and CDR2 FYNNEI. Trimming removed 3 bases from V and 4 bases from J; junction bases left unmatched: 2. The CDR3 extends over 14 amino acids.

The V gene is TRBV13, the J gene TRBJ1-2; the match to TRBD1 covers 7 bases. This CDR3 comprises 13 residues. Trimming took 5 bases from V and 4 from J; bases not matched to a gene: 4. CDR1 is PRHDT and CDR2 is FYEKMQ in the germline V gene (reference sequence). The CDR3 DNA reads TGTGCCAGCAGCCGACAGGGAGCCTATGGCTACACCTTC. This encodes CASSRQGAYGYTF.

V usage is TRBV6-2 or TRBV6-3 and J usage is TRBJ2-3; 13 positions match TRBD2. V lost 6 bases to trimming and J lost 4 bases; unmatched junction nucleotides: 4. CDR1 is MNHEY, CDR2 SVGEGT, per germline. This CDR3 comprises 15 residues. The DNA of the CDR3 is TGTGCCAGCAGCCGGACTAGCGGGAGTGCAGATACGCAGTATTTT. This gives the protein CASSRTSGSADTQYF.

The V gene is TRBV3-1 (or the pseudogene TRBV3-2), the J gene TRBJ1-6; 7 nucleotides line up with TRBD1. The CDR3 has 14 residues. The trim removed 3 bases at V and 7 bases at J, leaving 3 bases unmatched. Germline V lookup: CDR1 LGHDT, CDR2 YNNKEL (reference sequence). The CDR3 spells CASSQGQFNSPLHF. In DNA, the CDR3 is TGTGCCAGCAGCCAGGGACAGTTCAATTCACCCCTCCACTTT.

The genes are TRBV7-9 and TRBJ2-3; TRBD2 matches at 8 bases. The CDR3 has 17 residues. The trim removed 8 bases at V and 4 bases at J, leaving 17 bases unmatched. Germline lookup yields CDR1 SEHNR and CDR2 FQNEAQ (reference sequence). The CDR3 loop is CASEKPGLGPFADTQYF. CDR3 sequence (DNA): TGTGCCAGCGAAAAGCCGGGACTAGGTCCATTTGCAGATACGCAGTATTTT. The full variable domain, in which reference TRBV7-9 and TRBJ2-3 provide the parts outside the CDR3, is DTGVSQNPRHKITKRGQNVTFRCDPISEHNRLYWYRQTLGQGPEFLTYFQNEAQLEKSRLLSDRFSAERPKGSFSTLEIQRTEQGDSAMYLCASEKPGLGPFADTQYFGPGTRLTVL.

The chain carries TRBV7-2 and TRBJ2-3; 16 nucleotides line up with TRBD2. Germline trimming cut 5 bases from V and 1 base from J; bases unmatched to any gene: 6. This CDR3 is built from 18 residues. CDR1 SGHTA and CDR2 FQGNSA come from the germline V gene. For the CDR3, the DNA is TGTGCCAGCAGCCTGGGACTAGCGGGAGGGTCCGGCACAGATACGCAGTATTTT. Amino acids: CASSLGLAGGSGTDTQYF.

The rearrangement joins TRBV5-1 to TRBJ2-5; D is perhaps TRBD2 (7 bases). This CDR3 has 15 amino acids. The germline V and J ends were trimmed by 0 bases and 4 bases, with 13 bases remaining between them. Germline CDR1 is SGHRS and CDR2 is YFSETQ. The CDR3 loop is CASSLAGGLGETQYF. CDR3 sequence (DNA): TGCGCCAGCAGCTTGGCCGGGGGGCTCGGAGAGACCCAGTACTTC.

The chain recombines TRBV19 with TRBJ2-3; D not resolved. V lost 0 bases and J 3 bases, leaving 10 bases between the germline ends. The CDR3 contains 15 residues. CDR1 and CDR2 from the germline V gene are LNHDA and SQIVND (reference sequence). The CDR3 DNA follows: TGTGCCAGTAGTATAGAGGCAGGTAAAACAGATACGCAGTATTTT. Translation: CASSIEAGKTDTQYF.